A single sample is the source of the 21 T cell receptor beta chains below, sequenced in a study of blood T cell repertoires in COVID-19. Generated by immunoSEQ multiplex PCR, the TCRdb table keeps only in-frame clones and is missing some. Here the sample spans approximately 150,000 clones, over 80% being singletons. Sequenced sample: peripheral blood. Receptors originate from a woman in her forties or fifties with acute or convalescent COVID-19.

The V call is TRBV5-6, the J call TRBJ2-1; 14 bases agree with TRBD2. The CDR3 consists of 17 residues. CDR1 SGHDT and CDR2 YYEEEE come from the germline V gene. V was pared by 3 bases and J by 9 bases, with 11 bases of the junction left unmatched. CDR3 nucleotides: TGTGCCAGCAGCTGGGGACTAGCGGGGGAAGTCCCCGCTGAGCAGTTCTTC. Translating gives CASSWGLAGEVPAEQFF.

The chain uses TRBV29-1 and TRBJ1-5; TRBD1 matches at 10 bases. Germline V gene sequence: CDR1 SQVTM, CDR2 ANQGSEA. The V segment lost 6 bases and the J segment 4 bases; nucleotides outside the gene matches: 6. The CDR3 length is 14 residues. This CDR3 reads CSVTGGVGNQPQHF. The CDR3 DNA follows: TGCAGCGTGACAGGGGGCGTAGGGAATCAGCCCCAGCATTTT. The full variable domain, rest sourced from reference TRBV29-1 and TRBJ1-5, is SAVISQKPSRDICQRGTSLTIQCQVDSQVTMMFWYRQQPGQSLTLIATANQGSEATYESGFVIDKFPISRPNLTFSTLTVSNMSPEDSSIYLCSVTGGVGNQPQHFGDGTRLSIL.

V gene TRBV27 combines with J gene TRBJ2-3; TRBD2 matches 11 bases. The CDR3 has 15 residues. CDR1 and CDR2 (germline): MNHEY, SMNVEV (reference sequence). V trimming: 5 bases; J trimming: 5 bases; junction bases outside the gene matches: 6. Here the CDR3 DNA reads TGTGCCAGCAGTCCCGGGACTAGCGGTAGAGATACGCAGTATTTT. This gives the protein CASSPGTSGRDTQYF.

The chain joins TRBV7-9 to TRBJ1-1; D is perhaps TRBD1 (6 bases). Germline V gives CDR1 SEHNR, CDR2 FQNEAQ (reference sequence). V dropped 1 base and J dropped 3 bases, with 15 bases sitting between them. The CDR3 spans 16 residues. DNA of the CDR3: TGTGCCAGCAGCTTAGAGGTACAGGGCGCCTACACTGAAGCTTTCTTT. It is translated as CASSLEVQGAYTEAFF.

This clone occurred once. The chain has TRBV28 and TRBJ1-5; a possible D gene is TRBD1 (5 bases). The CDR3 has 17 residues. Germline-derived CDR1 and CDR2 are MDHEN and SYDVKM. V lost 5 bases and J 0 bases, leaving 17 bases between the germline ends. This chain's CDR3 is CASSRTRRQFSNQPQHF. The CDR3 DNA reads TGTGCCAGCAGTCGGACCCGCCGACAGTTTAGCAATCAGCCCCAGCATTTT.

This sequence joins TRBV12-5 and TRBJ2-2, with TRBD2 matching over 10 bases. Germline V lookup: CDR1 LGHNT, CDR2 FRNRAP. The V segment lost 2 bases and the J segment 3 bases; nucleotides outside the gene matches: 15. The CDR3 runs to 20 residues. For the CDR3, the DNA is TGTGCTAGTGGTTTGCATCTTGAGCGGGAGGGCCCCGTTGACACCGGGGAGCTGTTTTTT. It codes for CASGLHLEREGPVDTGELFF.

The chain is built from TRBV7-2 and TRBJ1-2; D unclear. The germline V and J ends were trimmed by 5 bases and 8 bases, with 12 bases remaining between them. The CDR3 is 12 amino acids. Looked up from germline, CDR1 is SGHTA and CDR2 is FQGNSA. This chain's CDR3 is CASSPYREGYTF. The CDR3, as DNA: TGTGCCAGCAGCCCCTACAGAGAGGGCTACACCTTC.

The chain recombines TRBV30 with TRBJ2-1; possibly TRBD2 for D (6 bases). V lost 1 base to trimming and J lost 8 bases, with 12 bases between them. The germline V gene encodes CDR1 GTSNPN and CDR2 SVGIG (reference sequence). The CDR3 sequence is 13 residues long. This CDR3 is CAWSERARDEQFF. Here the CDR3 DNA reads TGTGCCTGGAGTGAGCGGGCCAGGGATGAGCAGTTCTTC.

The rearrangement joins TRBV11-2 to TRBJ2-1; 11 bases fit TRBD1. The V segment lost 0 bases and the J segment 4 bases; nucleotides outside the gene matches: 5. The CDR3 has 17 amino acids. Per germline, CDR1 SGHAT and CDR2 FQNNGV. As DNA, the CDR3 is TGTGCCAGCAGCTTAGAAGGACAGGGGGCACCTTACAATGAGCAGTTCTTC. This encodes CASSLEGQGAPYNEQFF.

The V gene is TRBV7-9, the J gene TRBJ2-1; D might be TRBD2 (5 bases). V shed 1 base and J shed 7 bases, with 8 bases lying between them. There are 13 residues in the CDR3. CDR1 is SEHNR and CDR2 is FQNEAQ in the germline V gene (reference sequence). CDR3 sequence: CASSLGERNEQFF. CDR3 in DNA: TGTGCCAGCAGCTTAGGTGAGCGGAATGAGCAGTTCTTC.

The chain combines TRBV2 with TRBJ1-1; weak D call: TRBD1 (6 bases). Germline V lookup: CDR1 SNHLY, CDR2 FYNNEI. The CDR3 sequence is 15 residues long. Trimming took off 5 bases at V and 1 base at J, with 14 bases between the two ends. CDR3 in amino acids: CASSPRGQPNTEAFF. CDR3 DNA sequence: TGTGCCAGCAGTCCCCGGGGACAACCGAACACTGAAGCTTTCTTT.

This chain joins TRBV6-5 and TRBJ2-2; no clear D. CDR3 length equals 16 residues. Trimming removed 2 bases at V and 0 bases at J, with 10 bases between. Germline V lookup: CDR1 MNHEY, CDR2 SVGAGI. This CDR3 is CASSYSLYANTGELFF. The CDR3, as DNA: TGTGCCAGCAGTTACAGTCTCTACGCGAACACCGGGGAGCTGTTTTTT.

The chain has TRBV5-6 and TRBJ1-5; 7 positions agree with TRBD1. The germline V gene has CDR1 SGHDT and CDR2 YYEEEE. Losses at the gene ends were 4 bases for V and 4 bases for J; bases not matched to a gene: 5. The CDR3 has 14 residues. CDR3 loop: CASSPGGLNQPQHF. CDR3 bases: TGTGCCAGCAGCCCAGGGGGGTTGAATCAGCCCCAGCATTTT.

Comments on this clone: Just one base apart from a much larger clone, this may be a read error. The V call is TRBV11-2, the J call TRBJ1-2, with D possibly TRBD1 on 5 matching bases. This CDR3 is built from 13 residues. Per the germline V gene, CDR1 is SGHAT and CDR2 is FQNNGV. V shed 5 bases and J shed 2 bases, with 9 bases lying between them. The CDR3 region is CASSPRQNYGYTF. CDR3 DNA sequence: TGTGCCAGCAGCCCCCGACAGAACTATGGCTACACCTTC.

The chain links TRBV3-1 (or the pseudogene TRBV3-2) to TRBJ1-3, with D hard to call. CDR1 is LGHDT and CDR2 is YNNKEL in the germline V gene (reference sequence). Trimming cost V 1 base and J 0 bases, with 16 bases left between them. There are 18 residues in the CDR3. The CDR3 loop is CASSQVSGFTSSGNTIYF. DNA for the CDR3: TGTGCCAGCAGCCAAGTTTCGGGGTTCACCTCCTCTGGAAACACCATATATTTT.

This clone was observed a single time. This chain uses TRBV10-3 with TRBJ2-3; the match to TRBD1 covers 7 bases. Germline lookup yields CDR1 ENHRY and CDR2 SYGVKD. After removal of 5 bases from V and 2 bases from J, the junction contained 7 bases not matched to a gene. The length of the CDR3 is 15 residues. This chain's CDR3 is CAISLTGDLTDTQYF. The CDR3 nucleotides are TGTGCCATCAGTTTAACAGGGGACCTCACAGATACGCAGTATTTT.

The chain recombines TRBV5-8 with TRBJ1-1; D call uncertain. The CDR3 is 14 amino acids. CDR1 is SGHTS, CDR2 YDEGEE, per germline. The V end lost 3 bases, the J end lost 1 base, and 10 bases lay between the germline ends. CDR3 region: CASSYPPRNTEAFF. The CDR3 region has the DNA TGTGCCAGCAGCTACCCTCCTAGGAACACTGAAGCTTTCTTT.

The chain is built from TRBV10-3 and TRBJ1-1; D unresolved. This CDR3 has 11 amino acids. V dropped 7 bases and J dropped 2 bases, with 5 bases sitting between them. Germline V lookup: CDR1 ENHRY, CDR2 SYGVKD. CDR3 in DNA: TGTGCCATCACTACTAACACTGAAGCTTTCTTT. This gives the protein CAITTNTEAFF.

V usage is TRBV5-5 and J usage is TRBJ2-7; 9 bases map to TRBD1. The germline CDR1 and CDR2 sequences are SGHKS and YYEKEE (reference sequence). Trimming took 0 bases from V and 7 from J; bases not matched to a gene: 11. The CDR3 loop spans 16 amino acids. The CDR3 sequence: CASSLVRPGQGGEQYF. The CDR3 nucleotides are TGTGCCAGCAGCTTGGTGAGACCGGGACAGGGAGGGGAGCAGTACTTC. The full variable domain, completed using reference TRBV5-5 and TRBJ2-7, is DAGVTQSPTHLIKTRGQQVTLRCSPISGHKSVSWYQQVLGQGPQFIFQYYEKEERGRGNFPDRFSARQFPNYSSELNVNALLLGDSALYLCASSLVRPGQGGEQYFGPGTRLTVT.

The chain couples TRBV7-8 to TRBJ2-7; 7 bases map to TRBD2. CDR3 length equals 15 residues. Trimming removed 0 bases from V and 2 bases from J; junction bases left unmatched: 4. The V gene's germline CDR1 is SGHVS and CDR2 FQNEAQ. CDR3 nucleotide sequence: TGTGCCAGCAGCTTAGCGGACGGGGGGACCTACGAGCAGTACTTC. Residues: CASSLADGGTYEQYF.

This clone has only one observation. The chain is built from TRBV9 and TRBJ2-1; 13 bases match TRBD2. This CDR3 region has 17 residues. The trim removed 2 bases at V and 3 bases at J, leaving 5 bases unmatched. Germline CDR1 is SGDLS and CDR2 is YYNGEE. CDR3 nucleotide sequence: TGTGCCAGCAGCGTTACTAGCGGGAGGGCCCTCTACAATGAGCAGTTCTTC. Encoded protein: CASSVTSGRALYNEQFF. The whole variable domain, remainder taken from reference TRBV9 and TRBJ2-1, is DSGVTQTPKHLITATGQRVTLRCSPRSGDLSVYWYQQSLDQGLQFLIQYYNGEERAKGNILERFSAQQFPDLHSELNLSSLELGDSALYFCASSVTSGRALYNEQFFGPGTRLTVL.